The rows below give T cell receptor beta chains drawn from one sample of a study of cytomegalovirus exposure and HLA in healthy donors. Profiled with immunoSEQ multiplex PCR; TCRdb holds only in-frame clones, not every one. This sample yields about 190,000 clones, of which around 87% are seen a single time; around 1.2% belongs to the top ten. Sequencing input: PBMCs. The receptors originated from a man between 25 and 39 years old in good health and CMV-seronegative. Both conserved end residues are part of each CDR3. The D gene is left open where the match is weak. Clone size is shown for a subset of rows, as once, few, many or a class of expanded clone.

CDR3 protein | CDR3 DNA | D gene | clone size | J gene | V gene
CASSYSNRGLDGYTF | TGTGCCAGCAGTTACTCGAACCGGGGTTTGGATGGCTACACCTTC | . | . | TRBJ1-2 | TRBV6-6
CASSLSPVNTEAFF | TGTGCCAGCAGCTTGTCCCCAGTGAACACTGAAGCTTTCTTT | . | few | TRBJ1-1 | TRBV5-5
CASRLTGASTDTQYF | TGTGCCAGCAGACTAACAGGGGCTAGCACAGATACGCAGTATTTT | TRBD1 | . | TRBJ2-3 | TRBV6-1
CASSLPWGRGGELFF | TGTGCCAGCTCACTACCCTGGGGGCGAGGCGGGGAGCTGTTTTTT | . | . | TRBJ2-2 | TRBV18
CASSLRAGTDTQYF | TGTGCCAGCAGTTTGAGGGCCGGCACAGATACGCAGTATTTT | . | . | TRBJ2-3 | TRBV27
CASSSEEGWQADNYGYTF | TGTGCCAGCAGCTCGGAGGAAGGATGGCAGGCTGATAACTATGGCTACACCTTC | . | . | TRBJ1-2 | TRBV4-2
CASSLVVRTPLHF | TGTGCCAGCAGTTTAGTCGTCAGAACACCCCTCCACTTT | . | . | TRBJ1-6 | TRBV27
CASSQGQEIYGYTF | TGTGCCAGCAGTCAGGGACAGGAGATCTATGGCTACACCTTC | TRBD1 | . | TRBJ1-2 | TRBV7-8
CASSLDRRAGMSYTF | TGTGCCAGCAGCTTAGATCGCAGGGCAGGAATGAGCTACACCTTC | . | . | TRBJ1-2 | TRBV7-2
CASIPGGQYYGYTF | TGTGCCAGCATCCCCGGGGGACAGTACTATGGCTACACCTTC | TRBD1 | . | TRBJ1-2 | TRBV25-1
CASSVGWQRRYNEQFF | TGTGCCAGCAGTGTAGGGTGGCAGCGGAGATACAATGAGCAGTTCTTC | . | . | TRBJ2-1 | TRBV25-1
CASRQGIETQYF | TGTGCCAGCCGACAGGGGATAGAGACCCAGTACTTC | TRBD1 | . | TRBJ2-5 | TRBV28
CASSQDPGAYEQYF | TGTGCCAGCAGCCAAGATCCAGGGGCCTACGAGCAGTACTTC | . | . | TRBJ2-7 | TRBV4-2
CASSIRGEQYF | TGTGCCAGTAGTATAAGGGGGGAGCAGTACTTC | . | . | TRBJ2-7 | TRBV19
CASSSPGLAGASSYEQYF | TGTGCCAGCAGCTCCCCGGGACTAGCGGGGGCTTCCTCCTACGAGCAGTACTTC | TRBD2 | . | TRBJ2-7 | TRBV13
CASSLAGDEKLFF | TGCGCCAGCAGCTTGGCCGGGGATGAAAAACTGTTTTTT | . | . | TRBJ1-4 | TRBV5-1
CASSRDSMNTEAFF | TGTGCCAGCAGTCGGGACAGCATGAACACTGAAGCTTTCTTT | TRBD1 | . | TRBJ1-1 | TRBV6-5
CASSPTGNSGANVLTF | TGTGCCAGCAGTCCCACCGGTAACTCTGGGGCCAACGTCCTGACTTTC | . | . | TRBJ2-6 | TRBV27
CTSSQDRGMVNRVCYTF | TGCACCAGCAGCCAAGATAGGGGGATGGTGAACAGGGTCTGCTACACCTTC | . | . | TRBJ1-2 | TRBV1
CASSQDQATPQHF | TGTGCCAGCAGCCAAGATCAGGCAACGCCCCAGCATTTT | . | . | TRBJ1-5 | TRBV14
CASRGQITGGSSLWAQYF | TGTGCCAGCAGGGGCCAGATAACAGGGGGCAGCAGTTTGTGGGCGCAGTATTTT | TRBD1 | . | TRBJ2-3 | TRBV28